The rows below give T cell receptor beta chains drawn from one sample of a study of blood T cell repertoires in COVID-19. Clones were sequenced by immunoSEQ multiplex PCR, and TCRdb holds only the in-frame ones, with some missing. The data show 150,000 to 200,000 clones, with roughly 70% seen just once and about 3% held by the top ten. Material for sequencing was peripheral blood. Receptors originate from an elderly woman with acute or convalescent COVID-19. Both conserved end residues are part of each CDR3. The D gene is left open where the match is weak. For some rows the clone size is stated as once, few or many, or as a class when expanded; others skip it.

clone_size	v_call	j_call	d_call	cdr3_aa	cdr3_nt
NA	TRBV5-6	TRBJ1-2	NA	CASSAYSYGYTF	TGTGCCAGCAGCGCATACAGTTATGGCTACACCTTC
few	TRBV19	TRBJ1-5	TRBD1	CASSIRTGDTQPQHF	TGTGCCAGTAGTATACGGACAGGGGATACTCAGCCCCAGCATTTT
NA	TRBV30	TRBJ2-3	NA	CAWTRNPSDTQYF	TGTGCCTGGACTCGAAATCCCAGTGATACGCAGTATTTT
NA	TRBV9	TRBJ2-2	TRBD2	CASSLLAANTGELFF	TGTGCCAGCAGTTTACTAGCGGCGAACACCGGGGAGCTGTTTTTT
NA	TRBV7-2	TRBJ2-1	NA	CASSLDQRNEQFF	TGTGCCAGCAGCTTGGATCAGAGGAATGAGCAGTTCTTC
NA	TRBV24-1	TRBJ2-3	NA	CATSDSSDATDTQYF	TGTGCCACCAGTGATTCTAGCGATGCCACAGATACGCAGTATTTT
NA	TRBV2	TRBJ1-5	NA	CASSEVVTQQPQHF	TGTGCCAGCAGTGAAGTGGTGACACAACAGCCCCAGCATTTT
NA	TRBV9	TRBJ1-1	NA	CASSVGQTLNTEAFF	TGTGCCAGCAGCGTCGGACAGACCTTGAACACTGAAGCTTTCTTT
NA	TRBV27	TRBJ2-7	NA	CASSLQGLPYEQYF	TGTGCCAGCAGTTTGCAGGGGCTACCCTACGAGCAGTACTTC
NA	TRBV20-1	TRBJ2-1	NA	CSASGLAAYNEQFF	TGCAGTGCTAGTGGCTTAGCGGCATACAATGAGCAGTTCTTC
NA	TRBV9	TRBJ1-6	TRBD1	CASSDRTGRNSPLHF	TGTGCCAGCAGCGATCGGACAGGAAGGAATTCACCCCTCCACTTT
NA	TRBV6-6	TRBJ2-2	NA	CASSPPGAGELFF	TGTGCCAGCAGTCCCCCGGGGGCCGGGGAGCTGTTTTTT
NA	TRBV10-2	TRBJ2-7	NA	CASSESNWEQYF	TGCGCCAGCAGTGAGTCGAACTGGGAGCAGTACTTC
NA	TRBV6-5	TRBJ2-3	NA	CASSYQQGITDTQYF	TGTGCCAGCAGTTACCAACAGGGAATCACAGATACGCAGTATTTT
NA	TRBV5-1	TRBJ2-1	TRBD2	CASSFSGSFNEQFF	TGCGCCAGCAGCTTCAGCGGGAGTTTCAATGAGCAGTTCTTC
NA	TRBV15	TRBJ1-5	TRBD1	CATSRGTGGWKPQHF	TGTGCCACCAGCAGAGGGACAGGGGGCTGGAAGCCCCAGCATTTT
NA	TRBV6-5	TRBJ2-3	NA	CASSYGPTSTDTQYF	TGTGCCAGCAGTTACGGGCCAACTAGCACAGATACGCAGTATTTT
NA	TRBV5-1	TRBJ2-3	TRBD2	CATSIAGDVADTQYF	TGCGCCACCAGTATAGCGGGAGATGTCGCAGATACGCAGTATTTT
few	TRBV6-5	TRBJ2-7	TRBD1	CASSLSDRGSYEQYF	TGTGCCAGCAGCCTTTCGGACAGGGGGTCCTACGAGCAGTACTTC
NA	TRBV4-3	TRBJ2-2	NA	CASSQKLSRGQAGELFF	TGCGCCAGCAGCCAGAAGCTGTCACGGGGTCAGGCCGGGGAGCTGTTTTTT
NA	TRBV18	TRBJ1-2	NA	CASSLQAELANYGYTF	TGTGCCAGCTCACTCCAAGCCGAGTTAGCTAACTATGGCTACACCTTC
NA	TRBV28	TRBJ1-5	TRBD1	CASVRTGRAQPQHF	TGTGCCAGTGTACGGACAGGCCGGGCTCAGCCCCAGCATTTT
few	TRBV2	TRBJ2-2	NA	CASTGQNTGELFF	TGTGCCAGCACGGGACAGAACACCGGGGAGCTGTTTTTT
NA	TRBV25-1	TRBJ1-2	NA	CATPSNYGYTF	TGTGCCACCCCATCTAACTATGGCTACACCTTC
NA	TRBV13	TRBJ1-2	NA	CASSLEGVPVGYTF	TGTGCCAGCAGCTTAGAGGGGGTACCGGTTGGCTACACCTTC
once	TRBV29-1	TRBJ2-1	NA	CSVRNVIGDEQFF	TGCAGCGTCCGTAACGTCATAGGGGATGAGCAGTTCTTC
NA	TRBV5-1	TRBJ1-4	NA	CASSGGHSPSGEKLFF	TGCGCCAGCAGCGGTGGGCATTCCCCGAGTGGTGAAAAACTGTTTTTT
few	TRBV5-1	TRBJ2-5	TRBD2	CASSPGTSLIGETQYF	TGCGCCAGCAGCCCAGGGACTAGCCTAATAGGAGAGACCCAGTACTTC
once	TRBV28	TRBJ1-4	NA	CASSLVFGQIHEKLFF	TGTGCCAGCAGTTTAGTGTTCGGACAGATACATGAAAAACTGTTTTTT
NA	TRBV30	TRBJ1-5	NA	CAWSPQGGPQHF	TGTGCCTGGAGTCCACAGGGCGGGCCCCAGCATTTT
NA	TRBV28	TRBJ2-7	NA	CASRMAADTYEQYF	TGTGCCAGCAGAATGGCAGCTGACACCTACGAGCAGTACTTC
NA	TRBV9	TRBJ1-2	NA	CASSVGRDHGYTF	TGTGCCAGCAGCGTAGGCAGGGATCATGGCTACACCTTC
NA	TRBV9	TRBJ2-3	TRBD2	CASSVALAGTDTQYF	TGTGCCAGCAGCGTAGCACTAGCGGGTACAGATACGCAGTATTTT
NA	TRBV12-3/TRBV12-4	TRBJ2-7	TRBD1	CASSPDRAEQYF	TGTGCCAGCAGTCCGGACAGGGCCGAGCAGTACTTC
NA	TRBV3-1/TRBV3-2	TRBJ2-7	NA	CASSQDLGAEQYF	TGTGCCAGCAGCCAAGATCTAGGGGCCGAGCAGTACTTC
NA	TRBV28	TRBJ2-3	NA	CASSLAVQGSDTQYF	TGTGCCAGCAGTTTAGCCGTTCAGGGTTCTGATACGCAGTATTTT
few	TRBV7-2	TRBJ1-5	NA	CASSLNLGGAINQPQHF	TGTGCCAGCAGCTTAAATCTCGGGGGGGCGATCAATCAGCCCCAGCATTTT
NA	TRBV18	TRBJ2-7	TRBD1	CASSPGTGIFGEQYF	TGTGCCAGCTCACCCGGGACAGGGATCTTCGGCGAGCAGTACTTC
NA	TRBV30	TRBJ2-7	NA	CAWRTGPEQYF	TGTGCCTGGAGGACAGGTCCCGAGCAGTACTTC
NA	TRBV7-2	TRBJ1-1	TRBD1	CASSLGDRRNTEAFF	TGTGCCAGCAGCTTAGGGGACAGGAGGAACACTGAAGCTTTCTTT
NA	TRBV3-1/TRBV3-2	TRBJ1-1	NA	CASSRAGLANTEAFF	TGTGCCAGCAGCCGCGCAGGGTTGGCGAACACTGAAGCTTTCTTT
NA	TRBV5-1	TRBJ2-7	NA	CASSLGHYEQYF	TGCGCCAGCAGCTTGGGGCACTACGAGCAGTACTTC
NA	TRBV6-1	TRBJ2-3	NA	CASSEYGGDTQYF	TGTGCCAGCAGTGAATACGGGGGAGATACGCAGTATTTT
few	TRBV28	TRBJ1-3	NA	CASSLGPIGNTIYF	TGTGCCAGCAGTTTAGGCCCCATAGGAAACACCATATATTTT
NA	TRBV5-5	TRBJ1-4	NA	CASTTELDEKLFF	TGTGCCTCGACTACGGAGCTGGATGAAAAACTGTTTTTT
NA	TRBV19	TRBJ2-7	NA	CASSGQFPYEQYF	TGTGCCAGTTCAGGACAGTTTCCCTACGAGCAGTACTTC
NA	TRBV7-2	TRBJ2-3	TRBD2	CASSLAASGRVKYF	TGTGCCAGCAGCTTAGCGGCTAGCGGGAGGGTTAAGTATTTT
NA	TRBV7-7	TRBJ2-2	TRBD2	CASSLGLAGGPAGELFF	TGTGCCAGCAGCCTGGGACTAGCGGGAGGGCCAGCCGGGGAGCTGTTTTTT
NA	TRBV5-1	TRBJ2-3	TRBD2	CASSLEPGLAYTQYF	TGCGCCAGCAGCTTGGAACCGGGACTAGCGTACACGCAGTATTTT
NA	TRBV28	TRBJ2-7	NA	CASSTRHSSYEQYF	TGTGCCAGCAGCACCAGGCACAGCTCCTACGAGCAGTACTTC
NA	TRBV11-2	TRBJ2-1	TRBD2	CASSRTSGNYNEQFF	TGTGCCAGCAGTCGGACTAGCGGGAACTACAATGAGCAGTTCTTC